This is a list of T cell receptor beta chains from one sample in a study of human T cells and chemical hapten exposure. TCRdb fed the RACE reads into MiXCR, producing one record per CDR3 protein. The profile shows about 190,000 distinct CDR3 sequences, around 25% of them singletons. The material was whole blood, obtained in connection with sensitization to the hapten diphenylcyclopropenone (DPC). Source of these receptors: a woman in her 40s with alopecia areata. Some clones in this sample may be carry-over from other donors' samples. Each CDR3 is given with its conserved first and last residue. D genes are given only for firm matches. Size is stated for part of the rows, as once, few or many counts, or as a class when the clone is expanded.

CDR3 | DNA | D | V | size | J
CASSRQGHEQYF | TGCGCCAGCAGCCGACAGGGCCACGAGCAGTACTTC | TRBD1 | TRBV5-1 | NA | TRBJ2-7
CASSLAARGPDEQYF | TGCGCCAGCAGCTTGGCGGCCAGGGGTCCGGACGAGCAGTACTTC | NA | TRBV5-1 | many | TRBJ2-7
CASSEQQGSRNEKLFF | TGCGCCAGCAGCGAACAGCAGGGTTCGCGGAATGAAAAACTGTTTTTT | NA | TRBV4-1 | few | TRBJ1-4
CASSLQGGAFQETQYF | TGCGCCAGCAGCTTACAGGGGGGAGCCTTCCAAGAGACCCAGTACTTC | TRBD1 | TRBV5-1 | NA | TRBJ2-5
CASSPRQGGTEAFF | TGTGCCAGCAGCCCAAGGCAGGGGGGCACTGAAGCTTTCTTT | TRBD1 | TRBV7-2 | few | TRBJ1-1
CASSSVGSPDTQYF | TGTGCCAGCAGCTCCGTCGGGAGCCCAGATACGCAGTATTTT | NA | TRBV6-2/TRBV6-3 | NA | TRBJ2-3
CASSLLNRDEQFF | TGCGCCAGCAGCCTACTAAACAGGGATGAGCAGTTCTTC | NA | TRBV5-1 | many | TRBJ2-1
CASSPPPPASSYNEQFF | TGTGCCAGCAGCCCCCCCCCGCCCGCGAGCTCCTACAATGAGCAGTTCTTC | NA | TRBV7-9 | few | TRBJ2-1
CASSYSSRTDTQYF | TGTGCCAGCAGTTACTCGTCCCGCACAGATACGCAGTATTTT | NA | TRBV6-2/TRBV6-3 | few | TRBJ2-3
CSARVGLAGTGELFF | TGCAGTGCTAGAGTCGGACTAGCGGGCACCGGGGAGCTGTTTTTT | TRBD2 | TRBV20-1 | NA | TRBJ2-2
CASSVEAGPNSPLHF | TGTGCCAGCAGCGTAGAGGCGGGCCCTAATTCACCCCTCCACTTT | NA | TRBV9 | few | TRBJ1-6
CASRQTGTEAFF | TGTGCCAGCAGACAGACGGGCACTGAAGCTTTCTTT | NA | TRBV12-3/TRBV12-4 | few | TRBJ1-1